This is a list of T cell receptor beta chains from one sample in a study of shared clonotypes between healthy human individuals. Measured with immunoSEQ multiplex PCR; TCRdb has only the in-frame clones, and not every one. The data show around 1,900,000 clones, 80% to 95% seen once. The specimen was naive CD8+ T cells from PBMCs. The receptor set was obtained from a man aged 18 to 35 in good health. Some clones in this sample may be carry-over from other donors' samples. CDR3s include the opening cysteine and the closing phenylalanine or tryptophan. D genes are given only for firm matches.

J gene	D gene	V gene	CDR3 DNA	CDR3 protein
TRBJ2-7	TRBD1	TRBV2	TGTGCCAGCAGAGAACAGGGGGATTCCCTCGAGCAGTACTTC	CASREQGDSLEQYF
TRBJ2-1	TRBD2	TRBV6-5	TGTGCCAGCAGTTGGGGACTAGCGGGAGAGGGGAAGCAGTTCTTC	CASSWGLAGEGKQFF
TRBJ2-7	NA	TRBV7-9	TGTGCCAGCAGCTTAACGGGGGGCACGGACGAGCAGTACTTC	CASSLTGGTDEQYF
TRBJ2-7	NA	TRBV7-9	TGTGCCAGCAGCGGACAATGGGGGGAGAACTACGAGCAGTACTTC	CASSGQWGENYEQYF
TRBJ2-2	NA	TRBV5-1	TGCGCCAGCAGCTATGGACAGGGAGGGACCGGGGAGCTGTTTTTT	CASSYGQGGTGELFF
TRBJ1-2	NA	TRBV29-1	TGCAGCGTGGGGGGCAATGGCTACACCTTC	CSVGGNGYTF
TRBJ2-1	NA	TRBV14	TGTGCCAGCAGCCTCGCCGGGGGAAACAATGAGCAGTTCTTC	CASSLAGGNNEQFF
TRBJ2-7	NA	TRBV29-1	TGCAGCGTTGGTGTGGGCTACGAGCAGTACTTC	CSVGVGYEQYF
TRBJ2-1	TRBD2	TRBV19	TGTGCCAGTAGTATAGTTCCGGGACTAGCCAATGAGCAGTTCTTC	CASSIVPGLANEQFF
TRBJ2-7	TRBD1	TRBV29-1	TGCAGCGGGCAGGACAGGCGAACCTACGAGCAGTACTTC	CSGQDRRTYEQYF
TRBJ2-7	NA	TRBV28	TGTGCCAGCAGTTTACGGCAGGGGTTCGGGTCCTACGAGCAGTACTTC	CASSLRQGFGSYEQYF
TRBJ2-7	NA	TRBV29-1	TGCAGCGTTGAGCTGTCCGGGACGGGGTCCTACGAGCAGTACTTC	CSVELSGTGSYEQYF
TRBJ2-7	TRBD2	TRBV27	TGTGCCAGCAGTTTATGGGCTAGCGGGAGCTCCTACGAGCAGTACTTC	CASSLWASGSSYEQYF